The 16 T cell receptor beta chains in this list originate from one sample, sequenced in a study of blood T cell repertoires in COVID-19. Libraries were prepared by immunoSEQ multiplex PCR; TCRdb keeps only in-frame clonotypes and omits some of them. Here the sample spans about 180,000 clones, 85% to 90% being singletons. The sequenced sample was PBMCs or T cells enriched from blood (not recorded which). The receptors come from a woman in her thirties or forties with acute COVID-19.

The chain joins TRBV9 to TRBJ1-3; D might be TRBD1 (5 bases). V was pared by 0 bases and J by 7 bases, with 11 bases between. Germline CDR1 SGDLS, CDR2 YYNGEE. There are 14 residues in the CDR3. CDR3 bases: TGTGCCAGCAGCGTAGATCAGGGTAGGAACACCATATATTTT. Its protein is CASSVDQGRNTIYF.

J is TRBJ2-7 and V is TRBV3-1 (or the pseudogene TRBV3-2); perhaps TRBD1 as D (6 bases). Germline V gene lookup returns CDR1 LGHDT and CDR2 YNNKEL (reference sequence). Trimming cost V 2 bases and J 6 bases, with 11 bases left between them. The CDR3 is 13 amino acids. For the CDR3, the DNA is TGTGCCAGCAGCCAAACGGGGACATCCGAGCAGTACTTC. This encodes CASSQTGTSEQYF.

The V gene is TRBV5-1, the J gene TRBJ2-1, with D possibly matching TRBD2 (5 bases). There are 16 residues in the CDR3. Trimming stripped 9 bases from V and 1 base from J, with 20 bases between. Looked up from germline, CDR1 is SGHRS and CDR2 is YFSETQ. CDR3 protein: CATKSGSGSSYNEQFF. Written as DNA, the CDR3 is TGCGCCACCAAAAGCGGATCGGGGTCATCCTACAATGAGCAGTTCTTC.

The V gene is TRBV5-1, the J gene TRBJ2-4; possible D gene TRBD1, 6 bases. V was shortened by 4 bases and J by 0 bases, with 17 bases between the two germline ends. Germline assignment: CDR1 SGHRS and CDR2 YFSETQ. CDR3 length: 17 amino acids. Written as DNA, the CDR3 is TGCGCCAGCAGCGAGGGGGTGGCTGCTTTAGCCAAAAACATTCAGTACTTC. Translating it yields CASSEGVAALAKNIQYF.

This rearrangement joins TRBV15 to TRBJ2-7; D possibly corresponds to TRBD2 (5 bases). Germline V gives CDR1 LNHNV, CDR2 YYDKDF (reference sequence). The CDR3 is 15 amino acids. Trimming pared 1 base from V and 4 bases from J, leaving 14 bases between. In DNA, the CDR3 is TGTGCCACCAGCAGAGCGGTCCGGGGTGGGTACGAGCAGTACTTC. Translating gives CATSRAVRGGYEQYF.

The rearrangement links TRBV2 to TRBJ2-1; the match to TRBD2 covers 9 bases. V lost 4 bases to trimming and J lost 7 bases; unmatched junction nucleotides: 8. This CDR3 spans 15 amino acids. Germline V gives CDR1 SNHLY, CDR2 FYNNEI. This CDR3 is CASSGESGGSNEQFF. The CDR3 DNA is TGTGCCAGCAGTGGAGAAAGCGGGGGGAGTAATGAGCAGTTCTTC. The variable domain in full, with the rest retrieved from reference TRBV2 and TRBJ2-1, is EPEVTQTPSHQVTQMGQEVILRCVPISNHLYFYWYRQILGQKVEFLVSFYNNEISEKSEIFDDQFSVERPDGSNFTLKIRSTKLEDSAMYFCASSGESGGSNEQFFGPGTRLTVL.

The chain recombines TRBV28 with TRBJ1-1; 8 positions match TRBD1. The CDR3 is made up of 15 amino acids. Unmatched junction bases numbered 7, after V lost 1 base and J lost 6 bases. The V gene's germline CDR1 is MDHEN and CDR2 SYDVKM. The CDR3 DNA reads as TGTGCCAGCAGTTTATCTCGACAGGGGATGTCTGAAGCTTTCTTT. Its translation: CASSLSRQGMSEAFF.

In nucleotides, the CDR3 is TGCGCCAGCAGCTTGAGAGGGGGGAACACCGGGGAGCTGTTTTTT. Its translation: CASSLRGGNTGELFF. V and J are TRBV5-1 and TRBJ2-2; D might be TRBD1 (6 bases). CDR1 is SGHRS, CDR2 YFSETQ, per germline. CDR3 length: 15 residues. Trimming left V 1 base short and J 1 base short, with 8 bases between.

This sequence joins TRBV6-1 and TRBJ1-6; D unresolved. V gave up 3 bases and J gave up 0 bases, with 15 bases separating them. The CDR3 spans 18 residues. CDR1 is MNHNS, CDR2 SASEGT, per germline. The CDR3 is CASSDRGTRSSYNSPLHF. The CDR3 region has the DNA TGTGCCAGCAGTGACAGAGGAACTAGGAGCTCCTATAATTCACCCCTCCACTTT.

This clone was picked up a small number of times. The chain employs TRBV11-3 and TRBJ1-1, with D possibly being TRBD1 (5 bases). The CDR3 length is 13 residues. The germline gives CDR1 SGHNT, CDR2 YENEEA. V gave up 5 bases and J gave up 11 bases, with 18 bases separating them. CDR3 sequence (DNA): TGTGCCAGCAGCCCAGAAGGGGTTGTAACGGCTTTCTTT. Protein: CASSPEGVVTAFF.

The V gene is TRBV28, the J gene TRBJ2-2; TRBD2 matches at 7 bases. Germline assignment: CDR1 MDHEN and CDR2 SYDVKM. The V gene end was trimmed by 5 bases and the J gene end by 6 bases; junction bases not matched to a gene: 12. The CDR3 consists of 16 residues. The DNA for the CDR3 is TGTGCCAGCAGTGGGGGGGTAGGGCTTAACCCCGGGGAGCTGTTTTTT. Its translation is CASSGGVGLNPGELFF.

V and J are TRBV28 and TRBJ1-2; 7 bases line up with TRBD1. The CDR3 covers 17 residues. CDR1 and CDR2 (germline): MDHEN, SYDVKM. J lost 4 bases, V lost 4 bases, and 15 bases had no gene match. CDR3 amino acids: CASSSLQTGTKVYGYTF. In DNA form, the CDR3 reads TGTGCCAGCAGTTCTTTACAGACAGGGACCAAAGTCTATGGCTACACCTTC.

The V gene is TRBV3-1 (or the pseudogene TRBV3-2), the J gene TRBJ2-1; D call uncertain. The germline CDR1 and CDR2 sequences are LGHDT and YNNKEL (reference sequence). This CDR3 spans 13 amino acids. V lost 2 bases, J lost 3 bases, and 5 bases lay in between. CDR3 DNA: TGTGCCAGCAGCCAATATAACTACAATGAGCAGTTCTTC. It specifies CASSQYNYNEQFF.

The chain has TRBV9 and TRBJ2-1; D is uncertain. Germline assignment: CDR1 SGDLS and CDR2 YYNGEE. Trimming removed 0 bases from V and 0 bases from J, with 10 bases in between. The CDR3 contains 16 residues. The CDR3 protein is CASSVDSSLSYNEQFF. The CDR3 nucleotides read TGTGCCAGCAGCGTAGATAGTAGCCTCTCCTACAATGAGCAGTTCTTC.

V usage is TRBV4-1 and J usage is TRBJ2-2, with 16 nucleotides matching TRBD2. V gave up 3 bases and J gave up 1 base; unmatched junction bases: 8. CDR1 is MGHRA, CDR2 YSYEKL, per germline. The CDR3 loop spans 20 amino acids. The CDR3 is CASSHTTGLAGGRNTGELFF. The CDR3 nucleotides read TGCGCCAGCAGCCACACAACGGGACTAGCGGGGGGGCGGAACACCGGGGAGCTGTTTTTT.

This rearrangement joins TRBV6-5 to TRBJ2-7; 8 positions agree with TRBD1. Per germline, CDR1 MNHEY and CDR2 SVGAGI. J gave up 1 base and V 5 bases, and 1 base lay outside the gene matches. The CDR3 sequence is 13 residues long. Written as DNA, the CDR3 is TGTGCCAGCAGTCGACAGGGGTCCTACGAGCAGTACTTC. Translating it yields CASSRQGSYEQYF.